This is a list of T cell receptor beta chains from one sample in a study of T cell responses to AZD1222 COVID-19 vaccine. This table comes from immunoSEQ multiplex PCR, and its TCRdb copy is limited to in-frame clones, with some not included. This table has 130,000 to 150,000 clones, approximately 91% appearing once. Sequencing was performed on peripheral blood, taken 28 days after the second dose of the MenACWY control vaccine. The source is an adult who received the MenACWY meningococcal vaccine as a control. Each CDR3 is given with its conserved first and last residue. D genes are given only for firm matches. Not every row has a clone size; where given, it reads once, few, many or a size class.

J gene | V gene | clone size | D gene | CDR3 DNA | CDR3 protein
TRBJ1-2 | TRBV6-5 | - | - | TGTGCCAGCAGTCGGGACACCTATGGCTACACCTTC | CASSRDTYGYTF
TRBJ2-2 | TRBV27 | - | - | TGTGCCAGCAGTTTTGGGCAGAGTAGCACCGGGGAGCTGTTTTTT | CASSFGQSSTGELFF
TRBJ2-2 | TRBV5-1 | - | - | TGCGCCAGCAGCCTGCAGGGGGGCACCGGGGAGCTGTTTTTT | CASSLQGGTGELFF
TRBJ1-5 | TRBV6-2/TRBV6-3 | - | - | TGTGCCAGCAGTTACCCATCAGGGCCGAGGGGCAATCAGCCCCAGCATTTT | CASSYPSGPRGNQPQHF
TRBJ1-5 | TRBV6-4 | - | - | TGTGCCAGCAGTGCCCAGGAGGATCAGCCCCAGCATTTT | CASSAQEDQPQHF
TRBJ1-2 | TRBV29-1 | - | - | TGCAGCGTTGATTACGATCTCGGTAACACCTTC | CSVDYDLGNTF
TRBJ1-1 | TRBV4-1 | - | - | TGCGCCAGCAGCCGAACTCGAGAGGCCACTGAAGCTTTCTTT | CASSRTREATEAFF
TRBJ1-5 | TRBV6-2/TRBV6-3 | - | TRBD1 | TGTGCCAGCAGTCCGGTTGGGGGACAGTCTCAGCCCCAGCATTTT | CASSPVGGQSQPQHF
TRBJ1-1 | TRBV9 | - | - | TGTGCCAGCAGCACAACGGGGGGGACTGAAGCTTTCTTT | CASSTTGGTEAFF
TRBJ2-3 | TRBV15 | - | - | TGTGCCACCAGCAGAGGAGGCGGATTAGGTAGCACAGATACGCAGTATTTT | CATSRGGGLGSTDTQYF
TRBJ2-7 | TRBV28 | - | - | TGTGCCAGCAGTTTAAATGAAGAGCAGTACTTC | CASSLNEEQYF
TRBJ2-7 | TRBV20-1 | - | - | TGCAGCGTTTACGGGTACGAGCAGTACTTC | CSVYGYEQYF
TRBJ2-3 | TRBV6-6 | - | TRBD2 | TGTGCCAGCAGTTACTCGGTGGGAGGGGCAGATACGCAGTATTTT | CASSYSVGGADTQYF
TRBJ2-2 | TRBV11-2 | - | - | TGTGCCAGCAGCTTAGGGCAGATAAGGACCGGGGAGCTGTTTTTT | CASSLGQIRTGELFF
TRBJ2-7 | TRBV4-1 | - | - | TGCGCCAGCAGCCAAGATAATTTGTTATACGAGCAGTACTTC | CASSQDNLLYEQYF
TRBJ2-2 | TRBV7-3 | medium-sized | TRBD2 | TGTGCCAGCAGCCATGGGACTAGCGGGAACACCGGGGAGCTGTTTTTT | CASSHGTSGNTGELFF
TRBJ1-1 | TRBV6-1 | - | - | TGTGCCAGCAGTGAAAACGGGAGGTTAGGGAACACTGAAGCTTTCTTT | CASSENGRLGNTEAFF
TRBJ2-5 | TRBV2 | - | TRBD2 | TGTGCCAGCAGTCGGGGGGGAGAGACCCAGTACTTC | CASSRGGETQYF
TRBJ1-5 | TRBV15 | - | TRBD1 | TGTGCCACCAGCGGTGAGGGACAGTGGCAGCCCCAGCATTTT | CATSGEGQWQPQHF
TRBJ1-2 | TRBV15 | - | - | TGTGCCACCAGCAGAGAAGCAGGGGTGGACTATGGCTACACCTTC | CATSREAGVDYGYTF
TRBJ1-2 | TRBV30 | - | - | TGTGCCTGGAACCCGGACAGACACGGCTACACCTTC | CAWNPDRHGYTF
TRBJ1-1 | TRBV24-1 | - | - | TGTGCCACCAGTGAGGGCAGAACTCACACTGAAGCTTTCTTT | CATSEGRTHTEAFF
TRBJ1-6 | TRBV5-1 | - | - | TGCGCCAGCAGCTTGTTCGGCACCCGGGGCTCCTATAATTCACCCCTCCACTTT | CASSLFGTRGSYNSPLHF
TRBJ1-4 | TRBV7-2 | - | - | TGTGCCAGCAGCTTAGTCCCCTCCGGGAAACTGTTTTTT | CASSLVPSGKLFF
TRBJ2-2 | TRBV5-4 | - | TRBD2 | TGTGCCAGCAGCTCAGGACTAGCGGGAATAACCGGGGAGCTGTTTTTT | CASSSGLAGITGELFF
TRBJ1-5 | TRBV29-1 | - | - | TGCAGCGTTGGGCATCAGCCCCAGCATTTT | CSVGHQPQHF
TRBJ1-2 | TRBV4-2 | - | - | TGTGCCAGCAGCCAAGATCTGCAGGGAATATATAGGAACGATGGCTACACCTTC | CASSQDLQGIYRNDGYTF
TRBJ2-7 | TRBV5-1 | - | TRBD2 | TGCGCCAGCAGCCCTGGCGGACTAGAGTCCTACGAGCAGTACTTC | CASSPGGLESYEQYF
TRBJ1-1 | TRBV5-6 | - | - | TGTGCCAGCAGCCTGGGCCCCTCTCAGAACACTGAAGCTTTCTTT | CASSLGPSQNTEAFF
TRBJ1-1 | TRBV12-3/TRBV12-4 | once | TRBD1 | TGTGCCAGTGCAGGGACAGAGAACACTGAAGCTTTCTTT | CASAGTENTEAFF
TRBJ2-1 | TRBV12-5 | - | - | TGTGCTAGTGGTTACGGGGGTAATGAGCAGTTCTTC | CASGYGGNEQFF
TRBJ1-2 | TRBV4-1 | - | - | TGCGCCAGCAGCCCGCGAGGGGTCCAGGAGCTCTATGGCTACACCTTC | CASSPRGVQELYGYTF
TRBJ1-1 | TRBV5-1 | - | TRBD1 | TGCGCCAGTCGGACAGGGGACATTTTGGACACTGAAGCTTTCTTT | CASRTGDILDTEAFF
TRBJ2-7 | TRBV9 | few | TRBD2 | TGTGCCAGCAGCGCCGGGACTAGTGCATGGGGGGAGCAGTACTTC | CASSAGTSAWGEQYF
TRBJ1-3 | TRBV29-1 | once | - | TGCAGCGGTTGGGGAATGGGCACTGGAAACACCATATATTTT | CSGWGMGTGNTIYF
TRBJ2-1 | TRBV27 | - | - | TGTGCCAGCAGCCAGTCCACCTGGGGCCCCAATGAGCAGTTCTTC | CASSQSTWGPNEQFF
TRBJ2-7 | TRBV7-2 | once | - | TGTGCCAGCAGCTCGGACGGGAATTCCTACGAGCAGTACTTC | CASSSDGNSYEQYF
TRBJ2-3 | TRBV5-1 | - | TRBD2 | TGCGCCAGCAGCTCCCTACTAGCGGGAGGACTCACAGATACGCAGTATTTT | CASSSLLAGGLTDTQYF
TRBJ1-2 | TRBV29-1 | - | - | TGCAGCGTTGAAAACCGGCGCTATGGCTACACCTTC | CSVENRRYGYTF
TRBJ1-6 | TRBV18 | - | - | TGTGCCAGCTCACTAGATACAGGGAATTCACCCCTCCACTTT | CASSLDTGNSPLHF
TRBJ2-1 | TRBV7-2 | - | - | TGTGCCAGCAGCTTAAGTCACAATGAGCAGTTCTTC | CASSLSHNEQFF
TRBJ1-6 | TRBV4-2 | - | - | TGTGCCAGCAGCCAAGTGGGGGTGTCCGGATCACCCCTCCACTTT | CASSQVGVSGSPLHF
TRBJ1-2 | TRBV5-6 | - | TRBD1 | TGTGCCAGCAGCTTGGCGCGGACAGGGGGCTATGGCTACACCTTC | CASSLARTGGYGYTF
TRBJ2-7 | TRBV2 | - | TRBD1 | TGTGCCAGCAGCCCGGGACAGGGGCTTTTAGGGTACGAGCAGTACTTC | CASSPGQGLLGYEQYF
TRBJ2-1 | TRBV7-2 | - | TRBD2 | TGTGCCAGCAGCAGTAGCGGGAGGGCCGGTGAGCAGTTCTTC | CASSSSGRAGEQFF
TRBJ2-1 | TRBV6-2/TRBV6-3 | - | - | TGTGCCAGCAGTTACTCGAGCCCCAGCGGAGTGTACAATGAGCAGTTCTTC | CASSYSSPSGVYNEQFF
TRBJ1-2 | TRBV4-1 | - | - | TGCGCCAGCAGCCAAGATCGGTTCGGAGGCTACACCTTC | CASSQDRFGGYTF